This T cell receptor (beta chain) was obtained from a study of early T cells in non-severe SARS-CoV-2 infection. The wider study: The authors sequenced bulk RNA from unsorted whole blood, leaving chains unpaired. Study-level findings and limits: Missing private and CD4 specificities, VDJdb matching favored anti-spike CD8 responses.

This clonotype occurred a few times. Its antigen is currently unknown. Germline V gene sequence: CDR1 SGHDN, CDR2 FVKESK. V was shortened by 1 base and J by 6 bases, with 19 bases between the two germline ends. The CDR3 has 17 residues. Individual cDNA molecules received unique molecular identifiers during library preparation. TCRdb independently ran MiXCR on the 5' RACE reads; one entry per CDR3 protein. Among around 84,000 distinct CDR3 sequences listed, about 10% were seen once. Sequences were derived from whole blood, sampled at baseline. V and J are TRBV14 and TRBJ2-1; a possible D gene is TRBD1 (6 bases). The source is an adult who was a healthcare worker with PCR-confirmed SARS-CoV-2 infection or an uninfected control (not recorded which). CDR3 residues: CASSQAPGQPKVNEQFF. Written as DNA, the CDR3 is TGTGCCAGCAGCCAAGCGCCGGGACAACCGAAGGTCAATGAGCAGTTCTTC.